These 30 T cell receptor beta chains originate from one sample sequenced in a study of cytomegalovirus exposure and HLA in healthy donors. Method: immunoSEQ multiplex PCR; TCRdb's copy keeps in-frame clones and lacks some. The sample lists some 120,000 clones; 95% to 97% were seen once. The sequencing input was PBMCs. These receptors were obtained from a man aged 18 to 30 in good health and CMV-seronegative.

There are a few counts of this clone. The chain couples TRBV28 to TRBJ1-3, with unresolved D. In germline, CDR1 is MDHEN, CDR2 SYDVKM. The CDR3 is made up of 11 amino acids. V lost 5 bases, J lost 8 bases, and 7 bases lay in between. In DNA, the CDR3 is TGTGCCAGCAGTCCCCGTGACACCATATATTTT. Protein: CASSPRDTIYF.

In regard to this clone: Mismatch with germline at one junction end may stem from a read error. V usage is TRBV7-7 and J usage is TRBJ2-5; D perhaps matches TRBD1 (6 bases). There are 13 residues in the CDR3. CDR1 SSHAT and CDR2 FNYEAQ come from the germline V gene (reference sequence). This CDR3 is CASSPGTRETQYF. CDR3 sequence (DNA): TGTGCTAGCAGTCCGGGGACACGGGAGACCCAGTACTTC.

The chain employs TRBV13 and TRBJ2-5; the match to TRBD2 covers 7 bases. This CDR3 has 15 residues. Unmatched junction bases numbered 10, after V lost 5 bases and J lost 4 bases. Per the germline V gene, CDR1 is PRHDT and CDR2 is FYEKMQ (reference sequence). CDR3 coding DNA: TGTGCCAGCAGCACGCGACTAGCCGCAAGAGAGACCCAGTACTTC. Encoded protein: CASSTRLAARETQYF.

J is TRBJ2-2 and V is TRBV7-8; TRBD2 matches at 9 bases. V lost 4 bases to trimming and J lost 1 base; unmatched junction nucleotides: 1. CDR3 length: 15 residues. Per germline, CDR1 SGHVS and CDR2 FQNEAQ. The CDR3 DNA reads TGTGCCAGCAGCTCGACTAGCGGGAACACCGGGGAGCTGTTTTTT. It translates to CASSSTSGNTGELFF. Combining the CDR3 with reference TRBV7-8 and TRBJ2-2 gives the whole variable domain GAGVSQSPRYKVAKRGQDVALRCDPISGHVSLFWYQQALGQGPEFLTYFQNEAQLDKSGLPSDRFFAERPEGSVSTLKIQRTQQEDSAVYLCASSSTSGNTGELFFGEGSRLTVL.

The chain joins TRBV15 to TRBJ2-5; 12 bases fit TRBD2. Germline V gene sequence: CDR1 LNHNV, CDR2 YYDKDF (reference sequence). V dropped 0 bases and J dropped 4; count of bases not matched to a gene: 3. This CDR3 region has 16 residues. The CDR3 spells CATSRELAGGRETQYF. As DNA, the CDR3 is TGTGCCACCAGCAGAGAACTAGCGGGAGGTCGAGAGACCCAGTACTTC.

The gene calls are TRBV5-4 and TRBJ1-1, with D possibly TRBD1 on 6 matching bases. The V gene lost 4 bases and the J gene lost 3 bases, with 10 bases spanning the gap. This CDR3 spans 13 amino acids. Germline V lookup: CDR1 SGHNT, CDR2 YYREEE (reference sequence). CDR3: CASSVQGYTEAFF. CDR3 in DNA: TGTGCCAGCAGCGTACAGGGATACACTGAAGCTTTCTTT.

The chain is built from TRBV11-2 and TRBJ2-1; 10 nucleotides match TRBD2. Unmatched junction bases numbered 4, after V lost 5 bases and J lost 6 bases. The CDR3 is 14 residues long. The germline gives CDR1 SGHAT, CDR2 FQNNGV. CDR3 amino acids: CASSPTSGFNEQFF. In DNA, the CDR3 is TGTGCCAGCAGCCCGACTAGCGGGTTCAATGAGCAGTTCTTC.

This sequence joins TRBV7-3 and TRBJ2-5; possibly TRBD2 for D (5 bases). The length of the CDR3 is 14 residues. V lost 2 bases and J lost 4, with 11 bases in between. CDR1 is SGHTA and CDR2 is FQGTGA in the germline V gene. The CDR3 DNA follows: TGTGCCAGCAGCTTAGCGGGCCCCGGAGAGACCCAGTACTTC. It encodes CASSLAGPGETQYF. Filled out from reference TRBV7-3 and TRBJ2-5, the complete variable domain reads GAGVSQTPSNKVTEKGKYVELRCDPISGHTALYWYRQSLGQGPEFLIYFQGTGAADDSGLPNDRFFAVRPEGSVSTLKIQRTERGDSAVYLCASSLAGPGETQYFGPGTRLLVL.

This chain uses TRBV29-1 with TRBJ2-3, with D possibly being TRBD2 (5 bases). Germline V gene sequence: CDR1 SQVTM, CDR2 ANQGSEA. The V end was cut by 5 bases, the J end by 5 bases, with 11 bases between. There are 12 residues in the CDR3. CDR3 loop: CSVFREGDTQYF. The CDR3 DNA is TGCAGCGTTTTCCGGGAAGGAGATACGCAGTATTTT.

V is TRBV5-4 and J is TRBJ2-1; 8 bases match TRBD2. J gave up 4 bases and V 1 base, and 4 bases lay outside the gene matches. Germline loops: CDR1 SGHNT, CDR2 YYREEE (reference sequence). The CDR3 is 15 residues long. The CDR3 sequence: CASSLKLAEYNEQFF. CDR3 nucleotides: TGTGCCAGCAGCTTGAAACTAGCGGAGTACAATGAGCAGTTCTTC.

CDR3 residues: CASSQRQDNPNYGYTF. CDR3 nucleotide sequence: TGCGCCAGCAGTCAAAGGCAGGACAATCCTAACTATGGCTACACCTTC. This chain links TRBV23-1 with TRBJ1-2; possibly TRBD1 for D (5 bases). TRBV23-1 is marked as an open reading frame, function uncertain. The CDR3 runs to 16 residues. Trimming pared 2 bases from V and 0 bases from J, leaving 13 bases between.

This clone was observed a handful of times. The chain uses TRBV4-3 and TRBJ2-3; D not certain. Germline-derived CDR1 and CDR2 are LGHNA and YSLEER. V gave up 1 base and J gave up 2 bases, with 13 bases separating them. The CDR3 spans 16 residues. The CDR3 spells CASSQVDLGLTDTQYF. The CDR3 nucleotides are TGCGCCAGCAGCCAAGTAGATCTGGGCCTCACAGATACGCAGTATTTT.

This clone was seen just once. At one end the junction does not follow the germline gene, possibly because of a read error. This chain connects TRBV5-4 to TRBJ2-1, with 11 bases lining up with TRBD2. Germline CDR1 SGHNT, CDR2 YYREEE (reference sequence). The CDR3 runs 16 residues. Here the CDR3 reads CASSLVGSGRDKEQFF. For the CDR3, the DNA is TGTGCCAGCAGCTTGGTGGGTAGCGGGAGGGACAAGGAGCAGTTCTTC.

The V and J genes are TRBV7-2 and TRBJ2-1, with TRBD2 matching 8 bases. The CDR3 length is 16 residues. V shed 2 bases and J 4 bases; nucleotides not matched to a gene: 7. From germline, CDR1 is SGHTA and CDR2 FQGNSA. CDR3: CASSLLWASGYNEQFF. DNA of the CDR3: TGTGCCAGCAGCTTACTTTGGGCTAGCGGGTACAATGAGCAGTTCTTC.

The chain couples TRBV6-6 to TRBJ2-1, with D possibly being TRBD1 (5 bases). This CDR3 contains 15 residues. Germline values: CDR1 MNHNY, CDR2 SVGAGI (reference sequence). With 6 bases removed from V and 6 bases from J, the gap between germline ends came to 18 bases. The CDR3 DNA sequence: TGTGCCAGCAGCTCCGACAGACATCATACCAATGAGCAGTTCTTC. This translates into CASSSDRHHTNEQFF.

The gene calls are TRBV9 and TRBJ2-3; 7 bases are a match to TRBD1. V lost 1 base to trimming and J lost 4 bases; unmatched junction nucleotides: 6. CDR1 and CDR2 from the germline V gene are SGDLS and YYNGEE. CDR3 size: 15 residues. CDR3 sequence (DNA): TGTGCCAGCAGCGTACGAGACAGGGTCTCAGATACGCAGTATTTT. Translation: CASSVRDRVSDTQYF.

The gene calls are TRBV7-3 and TRBJ2-2, with 7 bases aligning to TRBD2. J gave up 3 bases and V 5 bases, and 9 bases lay outside the gene matches. In germline, CDR1 is SGHTA, CDR2 FQGTGA. The CDR3 is 16 residues long. CDR3 sequence (DNA): TGTGCCAGCAGCCCACATAGACGGGAGGACACCGGGGAGCTGTTTTTT. Translation gives CASSPHRREDTGELFF.

Here the CDR3 reads CAWSVPPKRLETQYF. The CDR3 DNA reads TGTGCCTGGAGTGTACCGCCCAAGCGCCTAGAGACCCAGTACTTC. This chain uses TRBV30 with TRBJ2-5, with D uncertain. The CDR3 length is 15 residues. Germline-derived CDR1 and CDR2 are GTSNPN and SVGIG (reference sequence). Trimming removed 0 bases from V and 4 bases from J, with 15 bases in between.

In its sample, this clone was seen once. The V call is TRBV29-1, the J call TRBJ2-1, with 10 bases matching TRBD2. Trimming cost V 2 bases and J 9 bases; bases outside gene matches: 10. Per germline, CDR1 SQVTM and CDR2 ANQGSEA. This CDR3 is 15 amino acids long. CDR3 protein: CSVELGSGRSGEQFF. The CDR3 nucleotides read TGCAGCGTTGAACTCGGTAGCGGGAGGTCGGGTGAGCAGTTCTTC.

This clone was recorded once. This chain joins TRBV19 and TRBJ1-1; D not certain. This CDR3 has 14 residues. The V gene lost 3 bases and the J gene lost 0 bases, with 8 bases spanning the gap. The germline CDR1 and CDR2 sequences are LNHDA and SQIVND (reference sequence). CDR3 in DNA: TGTGCCAGTAGTATGGGAGGGATGAACACTGAAGCTTTCTTT. Encoded protein: CASSMGGMNTEAFF.

The genes are TRBV30 and TRBJ2-1; D is unresolved. In germline, CDR1 is GTSNPN, CDR2 SVGIG (reference sequence). The CDR3 has 13 residues. Trimming removed 3 bases at V and 0 bases at J, with 6 bases between. CDR3 sequence: CAWRYSSYNEQFF. Here the CDR3 DNA reads TGTGCCTGGAGGTATAGCTCCTACAATGAGCAGTTCTTC.

This sequence joins TRBV10-3 and TRBJ2-6; D perhaps matches TRBD2 (5 bases). The V gene lost 8 bases and the J gene lost 4 bases, with 24 bases spanning the gap. Germline V gene data show CDR1 as ENHRY and CDR2 as SYGVKD. The CDR3 totals 18 residues. The chain's CDR3 is CAIQTHEVALEGANVLTF. CDR3 DNA sequence: TGTGCCATCCAGACCCATGAAGTAGCGCTCGAAGGGGCCAACGTCCTGACTTTC.

The V and J genes are TRBV6-5 and TRBJ1-1; D not resolved. Germline lookup yields CDR1 MNHEY and CDR2 SVGAGI. Trimming pared 6 bases from V and 1 base from J, leaving 9 bases between. The CDR3 consists of 13 residues. Here the CDR3 DNA reads TGTGCCAGCAGGTCATTTAGGAACACTGAAGCTTTCTTT. This codes for CASRSFRNTEAFF.

The J gene is TRBJ1-4, the V gene TRBV6-1; perhaps TRBD1 as D (5 bases). This CDR3 comprises 15 residues. CDR1 and CDR2 from the germline V gene are MNHNS and SASEGT. With 5 bases removed from V and 0 bases from J, the gap between germline ends came to 10 bases. The chain's CDR3 is CASSRTGATNEKLFF. The DNA of the CDR3 is TGTGCCAGCAGTCGGACGGGGGCAACTAATGAAAAACTGTTTTTT.

The J gene is TRBJ2-7, the V gene TRBV5-5, with TRBD2 matching over 13 bases. The germline CDR1 and CDR2 sequences are SGHKS and YYEKEE (reference sequence). The CDR3 sequence is 14 residues long. Trimming took 7 bases from V and 3 from J; bases not matched to a gene: 4. This CDR3 is CASVGLAGIYEQYF. CDR3 coding DNA: TGTGCCAGCGTGGGACTAGCGGGAATCTACGAGCAGTACTTC.

CDR3 in DNA: TGCGCCAGCAGCCTGGGGGGGGGCGCCGAAGGAAACACCATATATTTT. Its translation: CASSLGGGAEGNTIYF. This chain connects TRBV4-1 to TRBJ1-3; maybe TRBD1 (6 bases). The CDR3 consists of 16 residues. V lost 4 bases to trimming and J lost 4 bases, with 17 bases between them. Germline assignment: CDR1 MGHRA and CDR2 YSYEKL.

This chain connects TRBV28 to TRBJ2-7; D gene unclear. V was shortened by 6 bases and J by 2 bases, with 11 bases between the two germline ends. The CDR3 contains 13 residues. The germline gives CDR1 MDHEN, CDR2 SYDVKM. DNA for the CDR3: TGTGCCAGCAGAACCGGAGTTCCCTACGAGCAGTACTTC. Translating gives CASRTGVPYEQYF.

The chain carries TRBV4-2 and TRBJ1-2; D might be TRBD1 (5 bases). Germline V gene sequence: CDR1 LGHNA, CDR2 YNFKEQ. Trimming removed 4 bases from V and 2 bases from J, with 14 bases in between. This CDR3 region has 15 residues. Here the CDR3 DNA reads TGTGCCAGCAGCCCCACCTCGGCAGGGAACTATGGCTACACCTTC. Translation gives CASSPTSAGNYGYTF.

This clone was found once. The CDR3 DNA is TGTGCCAGCAGCTTAGAAGGGGCAGGGGTGAGCACTGAAGCTTTCTTT. Residues: CASSLEGAGVSTEAFF. This chain connects TRBV7-2 to TRBJ1-1, with a possible D match to TRBD1 (6 bases). This CDR3 region has 16 residues. V lost 1 base and J 4 bases, leaving 16 bases between the germline ends. CDR1 and CDR2 from the germline V gene are SGHTA and FQGNSA.

The J gene is TRBJ1-2, the V gene TRBV6-5; D call uncertain. CDR3 length equals 15 residues. CDR1 and CDR2 (germline): MNHEY, SVGAGI. Trimming took off 0 bases at V and 8 bases at J, with 16 bases between the two ends. The CDR3 sequence is CASSYSSSGVEGYTF. Written as DNA, the CDR3 is TGTGCCAGCAGTTACTCCAGCAGCGGGGTGGAGGGCTACACCTTC.